This TCR beta chain is drawn from a study of cytomegalovirus exposure and HLA in healthy donors. The PCR employed 60 Vbeta primers together with 13 Jbeta primers. The protocol was immunoSEQ multiplex PCR, while the TCRdb copy is restricted to in-frame clones and leaves out a portion. Of fewer than 150,000 clones in the sample, around 68% were seen once. This CDR3 is 13 amino acids long. Germline loops: CDR1 MGHRA, CDR2 YSYEKL. V shed 3 bases and J 2 bases; nucleotides not matched to a gene: 0. The receptor's source is a middle-aged woman in good health and CMV-seropositive. Material: PBMCs. This chain uses TRBV4-1 with TRBJ2-7; 8 bases line up with TRBD2. CDR3 nucleotide sequence: TGCGCCAGCAGCCATAGCGGGGCCTACGAGCAGTACTTC. It is translated as CASSHSGAYEQYF.